The source of this TCR beta chain is a study of blood T cell repertoires in COVID-19. Study details: Sources were T cells, B-cell-depleted T cells, or PBMCs; the material itself was cDNA or gDNA.

As handled by the study authors: Estimated nucleated cell counts came from reference gene primer amplification. TCRdb keeps only in-frame clones here, not all; method: immunoSEQ multiplex PCR. D and trimming come from the DNA, and the V and J calls and clone size come from that table. The table includes 50,000 to 65,000 clones, about 92% detected once. The sequence came from a middle-aged man with active COVID-19. The sample was peripheral blood.

The CDR3 spells CAWSLKKTQYF. The CDR3 DNA reads TGTGCCTGGAGTCTAAAGAAGACCCAGTACTTC. The rearrangement links TRBV30 to TRBJ2-5; no definite D call. CDR1 is GTSNPN, CDR2 SVGIG, per germline (reference sequence). The V gene lost 2 bases and the J gene lost 6 bases, with 7 bases spanning the gap. The CDR3 covers 11 residues.